The sequence of this TCR beta chain was determined in a study of shared clonotypes between healthy human individuals. The method was immunoSEQ multiplex PCR; TCRdb's version includes in-frame clones alone and lacks a portion of them. The top ten hold roughly 1.4% of the sample, which has about 1 million clones, around 76% seen once. CDR3 size: 12 residues. The germline CDR1 and CDR2 sequences are KGHSH and LQKENI. Trimming took 3 bases from V and 6 from J; bases not matched to a gene: 1. Only a few counts were recorded for this clone. V and J are TRBV18 and TRBJ2-7, with TRBD1 matching over 8 bases. Sample: memory CD4+ T cells sorted from blood. As for subset: CD45RA-negative fraction. The receptor comes from a man in his late teens or twenties in good health. The CDR3 here is CASSPGQGEQYF. In DNA, the CDR3 is TGTGCCAGCTCACCCGGACAGGGCGAGCAGTACTTC. The full variable domain, with the rest looked up from reference TRBV18 and TRBJ2-7, is NAGVMQNPRHLVRRRGQEARLRCSPMKGHSHVYWYRQLPEEGLKFMVYLQKENIIDESGMPKERFSAEFPKEGPSILRIQQVVRGDSAAYFCASSPGQGEQYFGPGTRLTVT.